This TCR beta chain appears in the sequencing data of a study of shared clonotypes between healthy human individuals. Study context: Used for every donor were three CD4 naive, three CD4 memory, two CD8 naive and one CD8 memory plate.

The method was immunoSEQ multiplex PCR; TCRdb's version includes in-frame clones alone and lacks a portion of them. The sample contains about 1.5 million clones, roughly 96% of which appear only once. None of the donors, who were healthy HIV-negative adults, had recently had acute infections or vaccinations. This clone has just one count. The clonotype originates from a young man in good health. The sample comprised naive CD4+ T cells sorted from blood. Subset indicated: CD45RA+ positively selected.

CDR3 sequence: CSGREGAMQYF. The DNA of the CDR3 is TGCAGTGGCCGCGAGGGGGCGATGCAGTATTTT. V usage is TRBV20-1 and J usage is TRBJ2-3; 7 nucleotides agree with TRBD1. V dropped 7 bases and J dropped 11; count of bases not matched to a gene: 9. The CDR3 is 11 residues long. CDR1 DFQATT and CDR2 SNEGSKA come from the germline V gene (reference sequence).